The T cell receptor beta chain described here comes from a study of cytotoxic CD8 clonotypes in ibrutinib-treated CLL. The wider study: Response sampling occurred after a median around 12 months of treatment (range 6 to 36).

Clones were read by immunoSEQ multiplex PCR, and TCRdb kept only the in-frame ones, dropping some. The sample contains around 300,000 clones, 70% to 80% of which appear only once. Germline V gives CDR1 LNHNV, CDR2 YYDKDF (reference sequence). Trimming took off 0 bases at V and 1 base at J, with 7 bases between the two ends. The CDR3 contains 15 residues. With cryopreserved PBMCs as the source, around 2 micrograms of genomic DNA went to TCR beta libraries. This TCR came from a human donor with chronic lymphocytic leukemia. The rearrangement uses TRBV15 and TRBJ2-4, with D perhaps matching TRBD1 or TRBD2 (5 bases each). The specimen comprised PBMCs, sampled before ibrutinib treatment. CDR3 loop: CATSREGVAKNIQYF. The CDR3 bases are TGTGCCACCAGCAGAGAGGGGGTGGCCAAAAACATTCAGTACTTC.